One sample yielded the 26 T cell receptor beta chains listed below, sequenced in a study of cytomegalovirus exposure and HLA in healthy donors. The PCR had 60 Vbeta and 13 Jbeta primers. The data were produced by immunoSEQ multiplex PCR, yet TCRdb's version contains in-frame clones alone and is incomplete. The sample shows under 200,000 clones, roughly 80% of them seen only once. Sample: PBMCs. These receptors were collected from a girl under 10 years old in good health and CMV-seropositive.

The rearrangement links TRBV4-1 to TRBJ1-2, with D possibly matching TRBD1 (6 bases). The V end lost 0 bases, the J end lost 3 bases, and 14 bases lay between the germline ends. There are 16 residues in the CDR3. Germline V gene data show CDR1 as MGHRA and CDR2 as YSYEKL. The CDR3 region is CASSQDGRGFHYGYTF. Here the CDR3 DNA reads TGCGCCAGCAGCCAAGATGGGAGGGGGTTCCACTATGGCTACACCTTC.

The chain joins TRBV25-1 to TRBJ1-2; tentatively, D is TRBD1 (6 bases). The V gene lost 5 bases and the J gene lost 7 bases, with 17 bases spanning the gap. There are 14 residues in the CDR3. The germline gives CDR1 MGHDK, CDR2 SYGVNS. CDR3 sequence: CASSQTGRWFGYTF. The CDR3 nucleotides are TGTGCCAGCAGTCAAACAGGGAGATGGTTTGGCTACACCTTC.

V gene TRBV9 combines with J gene TRBJ2-3, with 8 bases aligning to TRBD2. Trimming took 4 bases from V and 2 from J; bases not matched to a gene: 6. The CDR3 is 15 residues long. Germline V gene sequence: CDR1 SGDLS, CDR2 YYNGEE. CDR3 loop: CASSPSGYITDTQYF. The DNA of the CDR3 is TGTGCCAGCAGCCCTAGCGGGTACATCACAGATACGCAGTATTTT. Full variable domain (rest looked up from reference TRBV9 and TRBJ2-3): DSGVTQTPKHLITATGQRVTLRCSPRSGDLSVYWYQQSLDQGLQFLIQYYNGEERAKGNILERFSAQQFPDLHSELNLSSLELGDSALYFCASSPSGYITDTQYFGPGTRLTVL.

The chain is built from TRBV10-3 and TRBJ2-5; 10 bases line up with TRBD1. The germline gives CDR1 ENHRY, CDR2 SYGVKD. The V and J ends lost 2 bases and 5 bases, in that order; junction bases with no gene match: 5. The CDR3 loop spans 15 amino acids. CDR3 sequence (DNA): TGTGCCATCAGTGAGGGGACAGGGGAGTGGGAGACCCAGTACTTC. Protein: CAISEGTGEWETQYF.

V usage is TRBV30 and J usage is TRBJ2-2; D unclear. V lost 4 bases and J lost 7, with 10 bases in between. CDR1 and CDR2 from the germline V gene are GTSNPN and SVGIG (reference sequence). CDR3 length: 12 residues. DNA for the CDR3: TGTGCCTGGAACCCCGGTGTCGGGGAGCTGTTTTTT. Translated, it gives CAWNPGVGELFF. Complete variable domain (other parts from reference TRBV30 and TRBJ2-2): SQTIHQWPATLVQPVGSPLSLECTVEGTSNPNLYWYRQAAGRGLQLLFYSVGIGQISSEVPQNLSASRPQDRQFILSSKKLLLSDSGFYLCAWNPGVGELFFGEGSRLTVL.

The CDR3 bases are TGTGCCTGGAGTGTAAGGCAGGACTATGGCTACACCTTC. Protein product: CAWSVRQDYGYTF. This chain joins TRBV30 and TRBJ1-2; D not certain. Deletions cut 0 bases from V and 3 bases from J, with 8 bases between. The germline V gene encodes CDR1 GTSNPN and CDR2 SVGIG (reference sequence). The CDR3 runs to 13 residues.

For this clone: The junction shows a germline mismatch at one end, possibly a read error. The rearrangement links TRBV4-1 to TRBJ1-1; D call uncertain. This CDR3 has 11 amino acids. Per the germline V gene, CDR1 is MGHRA and CDR2 is YSYEKL. The CDR3 DNA reads TGCGCTAGCAGCCAAGATAATGAAGCTTTCTTT. Protein: CASSQDNEAFF.

In its sample, this clone was seen once. V is TRBV19 and J is TRBJ2-1; 7 bases are a match to TRBD1. With V trimmed by 0 bases and J by 6 bases, 5 bases remained unmatched. Germline V gene data show CDR1 as LNHDA and CDR2 as SQIVND (reference sequence). The CDR3 covers 15 residues. CDR3 sequence (DNA): TGTGCCAGTAGTATAGATATCGCAGGGGGCAATGAGCAGTTCTTC. It yields the protein CASSIDIAGGNEQFF.

This clone was seen a handful of times. The chain uses TRBV19 and TRBJ1-5, with D unresolved. CDR3 length: 23 residues. Trimming removed 1 base at V and 3 bases at J, with 34 bases between. Germline values: CDR1 LNHDA, CDR2 SQIVND (reference sequence). The CDR3 is CASSIAAYYQQGIEATINQPQHF. CDR3 coding DNA: TGTGCCAGTAGTATAGCCGCTTACTACCAACAAGGTATAGAAGCAACAATCAATCAGCCCCAGCATTTT.

This chain uses TRBV4-1 with TRBJ2-3, with 14 bases lining up with TRBD2. The V gene end was trimmed by 2 bases and the J gene end by 6 bases; junction bases not matched to a gene: 10. Looked up from germline, CDR1 is MGHRA and CDR2 is YSYEKL. The CDR3 has 18 amino acids. In DNA, the CDR3 is TGCGCCAGCAGCCAAATTCCGGGACTAGCGGGAGAGGTGGATACGCAGTATTTT. This gives the protein CASSQIPGLAGEVDTQYF.

This clone showed up just a few times. The J gene is TRBJ2-7, the V gene TRBV6-5; perhaps TRBD2 as D (6 bases). Trimming took 4 bases from V and 4 from J, leaving 20 bases between them. Germline lookup yields CDR1 MNHEY and CDR2 SVGAGI. The CDR3 is made up of 16 amino acids. The CDR3 bases are TGTGCCAGCAGTTGGGGGGAAGGGACCGGGAGTTACGAGCAGTACTTC. Translated, it gives CASSWGEGTGSYEQYF.

This chain links TRBV28 with TRBJ2-3, with 9 bases matching TRBD2. Germline values: CDR1 MDHEN, CDR2 SYDVKM. The CDR3 is 16 amino acids. V gave up 4 bases and J gave up 4 bases; unmatched junction bases: 9. CDR3 nucleotide sequence: TGTGCCAGCAGTTATATGACTAGCGGAAAGCCAGATACGCAGTATTTT. Amino acids: CASSYMTSGKPDTQYF.

The rearrangement uses TRBV7-9 and TRBJ1-1; unclear D gene. CDR1 is SEHNR, CDR2 FQNEAQ, per germline (reference sequence). The V end lost 3 bases, the J end lost 6 bases, and 11 bases lay between the germline ends. This CDR3 is 13 amino acids long. CDR3 in amino acids: CASSLKPTAEAFF. The CDR3, as DNA: TGTGCCAGCAGCTTGAAGCCAACAGCTGAAGCTTTCTTT. The entire variable domain, with the rest obtained from reference TRBV7-9 and TRBJ1-1, is as follows: DTGVSQNPRHKITKRGQNVTFRCDPISEHNRLYWYRQTLGQGPEFLTYFQNEAQLEKSRLLSDRFSAERPKGSFSTLEIQRTEQGDSAMYLCASSLKPTAEAFFGQGTRLTVV.

The chain carries TRBV4-1 and TRBJ1-1; D ambiguous. CDR3 length equals 15 residues. Germline lookup yields CDR1 MGHRA and CDR2 YSYEKL. The V end lost 3 bases, the J end lost 0 bases, and 11 bases lay between the germline ends. CDR3 nucleotide sequence: TGCGCCAGCAGCCAGGTCTCAGTGATGAACACTGAAGCTTTCTTT. Protein product: CASSQVSVMNTEAFF.

V usage is TRBV4-1 and J usage is TRBJ2-2; TRBD1 agrees at 7 bases. J gave up 0 bases and V 1 base, and 2 bases lay outside the gene matches. CDR3 size: 16 residues. Germline values: CDR1 MGHRA, CDR2 YSYEKL. The CDR3, as DNA: TGCGCCAGCAGCCAAGGACAGGGTGCGAACACCGGGGAGCTGTTTTTT. It encodes CASSQGQGANTGELFF.

The chain employs TRBV5-4 and TRBJ2-5; TRBD2 aligns across 11 bases. This CDR3 region has 15 residues. With 6 bases clipped from V and 3 bases from J, the junction kept 7 bases outside the gene matches. The germline CDR1 and CDR2 sequences are SGHNT and YYREEE (reference sequence). The CDR3 sequence is CASTTGTSGKETQYF. The CDR3 DNA sequence: TGTGCCAGCACCACTGGGACTAGCGGTAAAGAGACCCAGTACTTC.

The chain links TRBV7-2 to TRBJ2-1; 9 bases are a match to TRBD2. The germline gives CDR1 SGHTA, CDR2 FQGNSA. After removal of 5 bases from V and 3 bases from J, the junction contained 11 bases not matched to a gene. CDR3 length: 17 amino acids. CDR3 in amino acids: CASSPRGLAADYNEQFF. The CDR3 coding sequence is TGTGCCAGCAGCCCACGGGGACTAGCCGCAGACTACAATGAGCAGTTCTTC.

The chain carries TRBV30 and TRBJ2-3; D may be TRBD2 (5 bases). The CDR3 totals 14 residues. Germline V gene sequence: CDR1 GTSNPN, CDR2 SVGIG (reference sequence). Trimming left V 3 bases short and J 2 bases short, with 12 bases between. CDR3 in DNA: TGTGCCTGGAGGGCGACGGGGTACACAGATACGCAGTATTTT. Protein product: CAWRATGYTDTQYF.

V and J are TRBV28 and TRBJ2-2; D uncertain. This CDR3 region has 14 residues. CDR1 is MDHEN, CDR2 SYDVKM, per germline. V was trimmed by 4 bases and J by 7 bases, leaving 13 bases between them. CDR3 sequence (DNA): TGTGCCAGCAGTTCCCCCTCACTCCACGGGGAGCTGTTTTTT. It is translated as CASSSPSLHGELFF.

This chain joins TRBV30 and TRBJ1-2; no clear D gene. V was shortened by 3 bases and J by 0 bases, with 17 bases between the two germline ends. CDR1 and CDR2 from the germline V gene are GTSNPN and SVGIG (reference sequence). The CDR3 covers 16 residues. CDR3 protein: CAWSSILARANYGYTF. CDR3 coding DNA: TGTGCCTGGAGCTCAATATTAGCCAGAGCTAACTATGGCTACACCTTC.

This sequence joins TRBV5-1 and TRBJ1-4, with D perhaps TRBD1 (5 bases). Germline-derived CDR1 and CDR2 are SGHRS and YFSETQ. The CDR3 extends over 14 amino acids. With 5 bases removed from V and 6 bases from J, the gap between germline ends came to 14 bases. The CDR3 sequence is CASSKGLGDEKLFF. The CDR3 DNA follows: TGCGCCAGCAGTAAGGGGCTAGGGGATGAAAAACTGTTTTTT. Drawing the rest from reference TRBV5-1 and TRBJ1-4, the complete variable domain is KAGVTQTPRYLIKTRGQQVTLSCSPISGHRSVSWYQQTPGQGLQFLFEYFSETQRNKGNFPGRFSGRQFSNSRSEMNVSTLELGDSALYLCASSKGLGDEKLFFGSGTQLSVL.

This chain connects TRBV5-1 to TRBJ2-1, with D perhaps matching TRBD1 (6 bases). CDR1 SGHRS and CDR2 YFSETQ come from the germline V gene. Trimming left V 1 base short and J 2 bases short, with 22 bases between. The CDR3 loop spans 19 amino acids. CDR3 nucleotide sequence: TGCGCCAGCAGCTTGATTGGCCAGGGGCTAGCATTTCCCTACAATGAGCAGTTCTTC. It specifies CASSLIGQGLAFPYNEQFF. Full variable domain (outside the CDR3, taken from reference TRBV5-1 and TRBJ2-1): KAGVTQTPRYLIKTRGQQVTLSCSPISGHRSVSWYQQTPGQGLQFLFEYFSETQRNKGNFPGRFSGRQFSNSRSEMNVSTLELGDSALYLCASSLIGQGLAFPYNEQFFGPGTRLTVL.

The chain employs TRBV6-6 and TRBJ1-2, with 8 nucleotides matching TRBD1. With V trimmed by 5 bases and J by 4 bases, 6 bases remained unmatched. The length of the CDR3 is 14 residues. Germline CDR1 is MNHNY and CDR2 is SVGAGI (reference sequence). CDR3: CASSLGTGRYGYTF. DNA of the CDR3: TGTGCCAGCAGTCTCGGGACAGGACGCTATGGCTACACCTTC.

The genes are TRBV9 and TRBJ1-5; TRBD1 might be the D (6 bases). Looked up from germline, CDR1 is SGDLS and CDR2 is YYNGEE. Trimming left V 7 bases short and J 0 bases short, with 17 bases between. This CDR3 spans 16 amino acids. The DNA of the CDR3 is TGTGCCAGCTCCTTGACCGGGGACATTAGCAATCAGCCCCAGCATTTT. Its protein is CASSLTGDISNQPQHF.

The J gene is TRBJ2-5, the V gene TRBV5-1; 11 bases line up with TRBD2. V trimming: 1 base; J trimming: 2 bases; junction bases outside the gene matches: 7. This CDR3 is 17 amino acids long. In germline, CDR1 is SGHRS, CDR2 YFSETQ. CDR3 amino acids: CASSLPPRTSGQETQYF. DNA of the CDR3: TGCGCCAGCAGCTTGCCCCCGAGGACTAGCGGGCAAGAGACCCAGTACTTC.

This clone appeared once. V and J are TRBV27 and TRBJ2-5; TRBD2 matches 7 bases. The CDR3 has 14 residues. Germline loops: CDR1 MNHEY, CDR2 SMNVEV (reference sequence). V was pared by 6 bases and J by 2 bases, with 6 bases of the junction left unmatched. The CDR3, as DNA: TGTGCCAGCAGGCCCCCGGGACTACAAGAGACCCAGTACTTC. Protein product: CASRPPGLQETQYF.